A single sample is the source of the 18 T cell receptor beta chains below, sequenced in a study of CD8+ T cells in alopecia areata. Treatment noted: oral pan-JAK inhibitor, 5-10 mg twice daily. Following RNA extraction, reverse transcription yielded cDNA that acted as the sequencing template. Produced via immunoSEQ multiplex PCR; TCRdb's table is partial and in-frame only. The sample contains roughly 150,000 clones, 45% to 65% of which appear only once. The source material was CD8+ T cells sorted from blood, sampled at week 4, from a patient treated with tofacitinib. Every receptor here comes from a human donor with alopecia areata.

The chain has TRBV10-3 and TRBJ2-7; 7 bases align to TRBD1. The ends lost 9 bases at V and 0 bases at J; junction bases unmatched: 5. Per germline, CDR1 ENHRY and CDR2 SYGVKD. The CDR3 covers 13 residues. The CDR3 here is CAMRQGPSYEQYF. In DNA form, the CDR3 reads TGTGCCATGCGACAGGGACCCTCCTACGAGCAGTACTTC.

The gene calls are TRBV27 and TRBJ2-7; the D gene is possibly TRBD2 (5 bases). The CDR3 length is 15 residues. From germline, CDR1 is MNHEY and CDR2 SMNVEV (reference sequence). V was trimmed by 0 bases and J by 1 base, leaving 10 bases between them. CDR3 sequence reads: CASSLSITGSYEQYF. The CDR3 coding sequence is TGTGCCAGCAGTTTATCGATAACGGGATCCTACGAGCAGTACTTC.

The rearrangement uses TRBV7-9 and TRBJ1-5; the D is unclear. Germline V gene sequence: CDR1 SEHNR, CDR2 FQNEAQ (reference sequence). This CDR3 comprises 12 residues. Trimming cost V 5 bases and J 6 bases, with 8 bases left between them. In nucleotides, the CDR3 is TGTGCCAGCAGCCCGTTGAGTCAGCCCCAGCATTTT. It encodes CASSPLSQPQHF. The full variable domain, rest sourced from reference TRBV7-9 and TRBJ1-5, is DTGVSQNPRHKITKRGQNVTFRCDPISEHNRLYWYRQTLGQGPEFLTYFQNEAQLEKSRLLSDRFSAERPKGSFSTLEIQRTEQGDSAMYLCASSPLSQPQHFGDGTRLSIL.

This clone has more than one count but fewer than ten. The V and J genes are TRBV29-1 and TRBJ2-7; D not resolved. The germline V gene has CDR1 SQVTM and CDR2 ANQGSEA. The V and J ends lost 3 bases and 0 bases respectively, with 3 bases between them. This CDR3 contains 11 residues. CDR3 protein: CSVESSYEQYF. DNA for the CDR3: TGCAGCGTTGAGTCCTCCTACGAGCAGTACTTC.

This clone was picked up many times. The V gene is TRBV5-4, the J gene TRBJ2-2, with a possible D match to TRBD1 (6 bases). Germline CDR1 and CDR2: SGHNT and YYREEE (reference sequence). The CDR3 runs 16 residues. Trimming shortened V by 0 bases and J by 7 bases, and 16 bases separated the two germline ends. The CDR3 nucleotides are TGTGCCAGCAGCTTGGTGGGGGCAGGGCACAGCGGGGAGCTGTTTTTT. Amino acids: CASSLVGAGHSGELFF.

This clone showed up just a few times. The DNA of the CDR3 is TGTGCCAGCAGTGAAATCGGCGGTGGCACTGAAGCTTTCTTT. Protein: CASSEIGGGTEAFF. The gene calls are TRBV2 and TRBJ1-1; D not certain. CDR3 length: 14 amino acids. V was shortened by 2 bases and J by 4 bases, with 11 bases between the two germline ends. CDR1 and CDR2 (germline): SNHLY, FYNNEI.

This clone was counted a few times. The genes are TRBV10-3 and TRBJ2-7; no reliable D call. There are 14 residues in the CDR3. CDR1 and CDR2 from the germline V gene are ENHRY and SYGVKD. V was clipped by 0 bases and J by 3 bases, with 9 bases between them. CDR3 in DNA: TGTGCCATCAGTGAGTCAGAACTACGCTACGAGCAGTACTTC. It encodes CAISESELRYEQYF.

This clone was seen only once. The V and J genes are TRBV30 and TRBJ1-4; D may be TRBD1 (5 bases). CDR1 GTSNPN and CDR2 SVGIG come from the germline V gene (reference sequence). CDR3 length: 13 amino acids. Trimming took 2 bases from V and 8 from J, leaving 12 bases between them. CDR3 amino acids: CAWSLVGAEKLFF. Here the CDR3 DNA reads TGTGCCTGGAGTTTGGTCGGGGCGGAAAAACTGTTTTTT.

The V gene is TRBV7-2, the J gene TRBJ2-1, with a possible D match to TRBD2 (6 bases). The CDR3 covers 16 residues. Germline V lookup: CDR1 SGHTA, CDR2 FQGNSA. V was cut by 5 bases and J by 4 bases, with 18 bases left in between. The CDR3 loop is CASSAPMGGLYNEQFF. CDR3 DNA sequence: TGTGCCAGCAGCGCCCCGATGGGGGGTCTGTACAATGAGCAGTTCTTC.

V is TRBV13 and J is TRBJ1-1, with a tentative D call TRBD1 (6 bases). The CDR3 totals 16 residues. Per the germline V gene, CDR1 is PRHDT and CDR2 is FYEKMQ (reference sequence). Trimming removed 5 bases at V and 3 bases at J, with 19 bases between. In nucleotides, the CDR3 is TGTGCCAGCAGCCCCCGGGTGGGGGGCTTTCACACTGAAGCTTTCTTT. It translates to CASSPRVGGFHTEAFF.

This clone was detected only a few times. V is TRBV10-3 and J is TRBJ2-4; tentative D call: TRBD1 (6 bases). The V end lost 2 bases, the J end lost 7 bases, and 15 bases lay between the germline ends. CDR3 length: 15 amino acids. Germline values: CDR1 ENHRY, CDR2 SYGVKD. CDR3 nucleotide sequence: TGTGCCATCAGTGAGAATCAGGGGCAGTTTAACATTCAGTACTTC. Translating gives CAISENQGQFNIQYF.

This clone was recorded a few times. V gene TRBV7-8 combines with J gene TRBJ2-7; 10 positions agree with TRBD2. The CDR3 runs to 15 residues. Germline CDR1 SGHVS, CDR2 FQNEAQ. V shed 5 bases and J 1 base; nucleotides not matched to a gene: 5. The CDR3 DNA sequence: TGTGCCAGCAGCCCAACTAGCGGGGATTCCTACGAGCAGTACTTC. It translates to CASSPTSGDSYEQYF.

This clone was seen once. The V and J genes are TRBV29-1 and TRBJ1-2, with a weak D call TRBD1 (5 bases). Trimming took off 6 bases at V and 6 bases at J, with 20 bases between the two ends. The length of the CDR3 is 14 residues. Per the germline V gene, CDR1 is SQVTM and CDR2 is ANQGSEA. In DNA, the CDR3 is TGCAGCGTCCGGGGGGGGACTTCGGAGCATGGCTACACCTTC. Translating it yields CSVRGGTSEHGYTF.

The chain couples TRBV2 to TRBJ2-7, with a tentative D call TRBD1 (5 bases). Germline V CDR1 and CDR2: SNHLY, FYNNEI. This CDR3 comprises 13 residues. V was pared by 0 bases and J by 7 bases, with 10 bases between. The chain's CDR3 is CASSEAGLPEQYF. CDR3 in DNA: TGTGCCAGCAGTGAAGCGGGGCTCCCAGAGCAGTACTTC.

A few counts support this clone. The V gene is TRBV5-6, the J gene TRBJ1-1, with D perhaps matching TRBD1 (5 bases). Germline V gene sequence: CDR1 SGHDT, CDR2 YYEEEE. V lost 4 bases, J lost 7 bases, and 14 bases lay in between. The CDR3 consists of 13 residues. This CDR3 is CASSEGPKNEAFF. For the CDR3, the DNA is TGTGCCAGCAGCGAGGGACCCAAAAATGAAGCTTTCTTT.

This clone was picked up a small number of times. The genes are TRBV6-5 and TRBJ2-2; 10 positions match TRBD1. Germline CDR1 MNHEY, CDR2 SVGAGI. CDR3 length: 15 residues. The V segment lost 2 bases and the J segment 5 bases; nucleotides outside the gene matches: 2. CDR3 in DNA: TGTGCCAGCAGTTACGGGACAGGGGAAACCGGGGAGCTGTTTTTT. It codes for CASSYGTGETGELFF.

This chain connects TRBV25-1 to TRBJ2-7; D is possibly TRBD2 (6 bases). Germline V gene sequence: CDR1 MGHDK, CDR2 SYGVNS. Trimming took 3 bases from V and 7 from J, leaving 16 bases between them. This CDR3 contains 14 residues. In nucleotides, the CDR3 is TGTGCCAGCAGTGACCAGGGAGGTGGGAGGGAGCAGTACTTC. This sequence encodes CASSDQGGGREQYF.

The chain combines TRBV27 with TRBJ2-2, with 8 bases fitting TRBD1. Germline V gene lookup returns CDR1 MNHEY and CDR2 SMNVEV (reference sequence). This CDR3 has 14 amino acids. V lost 6 bases and J lost 7; bases outside the gene matches: 7. CDR3 sequence: CASREDRADGELFF. CDR3 DNA sequence: TGTGCCAGCAGGGAGGACAGGGCTGACGGGGAGCTGTTTTTT.